The 12 T cell receptor beta chains below all came from one sample that was sequenced in a study of T cell repertoires in cytomegalovirus infection. TCRdb called the reads again in MiXCR, with one record for every CDR3 protein. The table includes about 400,000 distinct CDR3 sequences, over 15% detected once. The source material was PBMCs. These receptors came from a human donor in good health (CMV status not recorded). Some clones in this sample may be carry-over from other donors' samples.

This rearrangement joins TRBV5-4 to TRBJ2-5; 9 bases are a match to TRBD1. Germline assignment: CDR1 SGHNT and CDR2 YYREEE (reference sequence). The CDR3 loop spans 14 amino acids. V lost 0 bases to trimming and J lost 3 bases; unmatched junction nucleotides: 0. The chain's CDR3 is CASSLGQGEETQYF. Written as DNA, the CDR3 is TGTGCCAGCAGCTTGGGACAGGGGGAAGAGACCCAGTACTTC.

This clonotype was seen a few times. The chain couples TRBV6-5 to TRBJ2-1; D perhaps matches TRBD1 (5 bases). Trimming cost V 8 bases and J 6 bases, with 14 bases left between them. This CDR3 comprises 13 residues. Germline V lookup: CDR1 MNHEY, CDR2 SVGAGI. The CDR3 loop reads CASGATRLNEQFF. The CDR3 nucleotides are TGTGCCAGCGGGGCTACCCGCCTCAATGAGCAGTTCTTC.

The rearrangement links TRBV20-1 to TRBJ2-7, with D possibly matching TRBD1 (5 bases). Germline CDR1 reads DFQATT; CDR2 reads SNEGSKA (reference sequence). This CDR3 region has 15 residues. V lost 6 bases and J 6 bases, leaving 24 bases between the germline ends. The CDR3 region is CSAARPLGHLGEQYF. For the CDR3, the DNA is TGCAGTGCCGCACGGCCCCTGGGGCACCTGGGCGAGCAGTACTTC.

The sample holds a few counts of this clonotype. This chain links TRBV2 with TRBJ1-5, with unresolved D. The germline gives CDR1 SNHLY, CDR2 FYNNEI. This CDR3 has 14 amino acids. Trimming removed 3 bases from V and 3 bases from J, with 9 bases in between. Here the CDR3 reads CASSDNSFNQPQHF. CDR3 nucleotide sequence: TGTGCCAGCAGTGATAACAGCTTCAATCAGCCCCAGCATTTT.

This clonotype has more than one count but fewer than ten. CDR3 sequence (DNA): TGTGCCAGCAGCTTAGGCAGTCTAAATCAGCCCCAGCATTTT. Translating it yields CASSLGSLNQPQHF. This chain joins TRBV7-9 and TRBJ1-5, with unresolved D. The CDR3 extends over 14 amino acids. V was shortened by 1 base and J by 4 bases, with 8 bases between the two germline ends. From germline, CDR1 is SEHNR and CDR2 FQNEAQ (reference sequence). The variable domain in full, with the rest retrieved from reference TRBV7-9 and TRBJ1-5, is DTGVSQNPRHKITKRGQNVTFRCDPISEHNRLYWYRQTLGQGPEFLTYFQNEAQLEKSRLLSDRFSAERPKGSFSTLEIQRTEQGDSAMYLCASSLGSLNQPQHFGDGTRLSIL.

This clonotype was counted between two and nine times. The CDR3 region has the DNA TGTGCCAGCAGCATGGGACAGCCTAACAATGAGCAGTTCTTC. This codes for CASSMGQPNNEQFF. The chain employs TRBV9 and TRBJ2-1; 7 bases line up with TRBD1. Trimming at V came to 4 bases and at J to 5 bases, leaving 6 bases not matched to a gene. This CDR3 is 14 amino acids long. CDR1 is SGDLS, CDR2 YYNGEE, per germline.

This clonotype was seen ten or more times. This chain links TRBV10-3 with TRBJ1-2, with D possibly TRBD1 on 6 matching bases. Germline V gene data show CDR1 as ENHRY and CDR2 as SYGVKD. V was pared by 4 bases and J by 6 bases, with 12 bases between. The CDR3 is 13 residues long. This CDR3 is CAISVKGDDGYTF. CDR3 DNA: TGTGCCATCAGTGTTAAGGGGGACGATGGCTACACCTTC.

This clonotype was seen repeatedly, ten times or more. The chain joins TRBV7-2 to TRBJ2-3; TRBD1 or TRBD2 may be the D gene (5 bases each). This CDR3 region has 16 residues. CDR1 is SGHTA and CDR2 is FQGNSA in the germline V gene. V was cut by 3 bases and J by 5 bases, with 18 bases left in between. CDR3 region: CASSFGSSVRGDTQYF. The CDR3 nucleotides read TGTGCCAGCAGCTTCGGGTCGAGCGTGAGGGGAGATACGCAGTATTTT.

The V gene is TRBV11-2, the J gene TRBJ2-5, with D maybe TRBD1 (6 bases). Germline V gene sequence: CDR1 SGHAT, CDR2 FQNNGV. This CDR3 is 12 amino acids long. The germline V and J ends were trimmed by 10 bases and 5 bases, with 14 bases remaining between them. In DNA form, the CDR3 reads TGTGCCAACAGGGAGTTTCGGGAGACCCAGTACTTC. It encodes CANREFRETQYF.

The rearrangement links TRBV6-4 to TRBJ2-3, with a possible D match to TRBD1 (6 bases). Per germline, CDR1 MRHNA and CDR2 SNTAGT. The CDR3 extends over 15 amino acids. Trimming left V 3 bases short and J 0 bases short, with 10 bases between. CDR3 in amino acids: CASSEVGASTDTQYF. The DNA of the CDR3 is TGTGCCAGCAGTGAGGTGGGGGCGAGCACAGATACGCAGTATTTT.

The chain uses TRBV20-1 and TRBJ2-5; D might be TRBD2 (5 bases). This CDR3 is built from 15 residues. Trimming removed 3 bases from V and 3 bases from J, with 17 bases in between. The germline CDR1 and CDR2 sequences are DFQATT and SNEGSKA (reference sequence). As DNA, the CDR3 is TGCAGTGCTAGTCCCCGGGTAGGGAGTAAAGAGACCCAGTACTTC. Translated, it gives CSASPRVGSKETQYF.

The chain recombines TRBV11-3 with TRBJ2-1, with 8 bases fitting TRBD1. Looked up from germline, CDR1 is SGHNT and CDR2 is YENEEA. Unmatched junction bases numbered 10, after V lost 5 bases and J lost 7 bases. This CDR3 is 15 amino acids long. The CDR3 spells CASSQQGEYDNEQFF. CDR3 DNA sequence: TGTGCCAGCAGCCAACAGGGGGAGTATGATAATGAGCAGTTCTTC.